These 15 T cell receptor beta chains came from one sample sequenced in a study of CD8+CD57+ T cells in acquired aplastic anemia. Template material for TCR beta VDJ and CDR3 profiling consisted of genomic DNA. Via MiXCR, TCRdb re-called the reads, giving one row per CDR3 protein. The sample carries roughly 250,000 distinct CDR3 sequences, approximately 79% recorded once. Patients chosen for sequencing had shown CD8+CD57+ cell expansion by flow cytometry. The sample consisted of sorted CD4+, CD8+, or CD8+CD57+ T cells (not recorded which) from PBMCs. The source is a human donor with aplastic anemia.

As to this clonotype: Since no conserved phenylalanine or tryptophan closes the CDR3, a read error is the likely cause. No DNA is shown, since the ends of the CDR3 on it are uncertain; the CDR3 is the one TCRdb lists. The rearrangement links TRBV7-9 to TRBJ2-3; the D segment call TRBD2 is taken from the table without a DNA check. CDR1 and CDR2 (germline): SEHNR, FQNEAQ (reference sequence). The CDR3 sequence runs 13 residues, both termini included. CDR3 amino acids: CASSYGRSGGRYE.

The genes are TRBV7-2 and TRBJ2-1, with D maybe TRBD2 (5 bases). This CDR3 region has 17 residues. V was trimmed by 4 bases and J by 9 bases, leaving 25 bases between them. Germline CDR1 is SGHTA and CDR2 is FQGNSA. CDR3 protein: CASSSPPGPSTVAEQFF. As DNA, the CDR3 is TGTGCCAGCAGCTCGCCGCCCGGGCCTAGCACGGTCGCTGAGCAGTTCTTC.

V is TRBV11-3 and J is TRBJ2-1; D is uncertain. This CDR3 contains 16 residues. The germline V gene has CDR1 SGHNT and CDR2 YENEEA. Trimming took off 1 base at V and 8 bases at J, with 18 bases between the two ends. CDR3 amino acids: CASSLGVTDGQDEQFF. The CDR3, as DNA: TGTGCCAGCAGCTTAGGGGTCACAGACGGTCAGGATGAGCAGTTCTTC.

Note on this clonotype: This clone may be a read error of a much larger clone one base away. The V and J genes are TRBV9 and TRBJ2-3; the D is unclear. CDR1 and CDR2 from the germline V gene are SGDLS and YYNGEE. The CDR3 runs to 14 residues. The CDR3 loop reads CASSVDQNSYNEHF. CDR3 nucleotides: TGTGCCAGCAGCGTAGACCAGAACTCCTACAATGAGCATTTT.

Points on this clonotype: One end of the junction does not line up with germline, which may come from a read error. The chain has TRBV9 and TRBJ1-1, with 7 nucleotides matching TRBD1. Germline CDR1 and CDR2: SGDLS and YYNGEE. The CDR3 has 15 amino acids. This chain's CDR3 is CASSGEVPGGADAFF. The CDR3 DNA follows: TGTGCCAGCAGCGGGGAGGTGCCAGGGGGAGCTGACGCTTTCTTT.

The chain recombines TRBV9 with TRBJ2-1; D is uncertain. The CDR3 sequence is 15 residues long. V was clipped by 0 bases and J by 14 bases, with 21 bases between them. Germline V lookup: CDR1 SGDLS, CDR2 YYNGEE. CDR3 in amino acids: CASSVDNLPNTEEFF. Written as DNA, the CDR3 is TGTGCCAGCAGCGTAGACAATCTACCGAACACTGAAGAGTTCTTC.

The chain joins TRBV7-8 to TRBJ2-7; D possibly corresponds to TRBD1 (6 bases). The CDR3 spans 18 residues. Germline V CDR1 and CDR2: SGHVS, FQNEAQ. Trimming took off 5 bases at V and 4 bases at J, with 27 bases between the two ends. The CDR3 region is CASSVRGGLMATPYEQYV. The CDR3 DNA is TGTGCCAGCAGCGTCAGGGGTGGCCTAATGGCTACACCTTACGAGCAGTACGTC.

The chain has TRBV7-3 and TRBJ2-3; perhaps TRBD2 as D (6 bases). V shed 5 bases and J shed 9 bases, with 21 bases lying between them. The CDR3 has 15 amino acids. The germline V gene encodes CDR1 SGHTA and CDR2 FQGTGA. The CDR3 region has the DNA TGTGCCAGCAGCGTCGCAGGCACTTGGAGGGAGACGCAGTATTTT. Its translation: CASSVAGTWRETQYF.

This clonotype was recorded once. The V call is TRBV5-1, the J call TRBJ2-3, with D possibly TRBD2 on 5 matching bases. Trimming removed 0 bases at V and 8 bases at J, with 13 bases between. Germline loops: CDR1 SGHRS, CDR2 YFSETQ. The CDR3 has 14 amino acids. The CDR3 reads CASSLEVGGLTQYF. As DNA, the CDR3 is TGCGCCAGCAGCTTGGAAGTTGGTGGACTTACGCAGTATTTT.

With respect to this clonotype: A junction boundary mismatches the germline segment, possibly from a read error. The genes are TRBV7-6 and TRBJ2-3; 7 nucleotides align to TRBD1. Germline V gives CDR1 SGHVS, CDR2 FNYEAQ. The CDR3 consists of 15 residues. The DNA of the CDR3 is TGTGCCAGCAGCCTGGCGAGGGGGCCCGCAGGGGCCAACGATTTT. Residues: CASSLARGPAGANDF.

A remark on this clonotype: Its ends do not fully match the called genes, so a read error is possible. The chain links TRBV9 to TRBJ2-1; D might be TRBD2 (5 bases). The length of the CDR3 is 13 residues. Germline V gene data show CDR1 as SGDLS and CDR2 as YYNGEE. The CDR3 loop is CASSAGEIGEQFF. Written as DNA, the CDR3 is TGTGCCAGCAGTGCTGGGGAGATCGGGGAGCAGTTTTTC. Drawing the rest from reference TRBV9 and TRBJ2-1, the complete variable domain is DSGVTQTPKHLITATGQRVTLRCSPRSGDLSVYWYQQSLDQGLQFLIQYYNGEERAKGNILERFSAQQFPDLHSELNLSSLELGDSALYFCASSAGEIGEQFFGPGTRLTVL.

The chain recombines TRBV5-1 with TRBJ1-6; 9 bases are shared with TRBD1. Per germline, CDR1 SGHRS and CDR2 YFSETQ. The CDR3 runs to 20 residues. The trim removed 0 bases at V and 8 bases at J, leaving 18 bases unmatched. The CDR3 sequence is CASSLAPGTGSLASDSPLHF. The DNA for the CDR3 is TGCGCCAGCAGCTTGGCACCCGGGACAGGGAGTCTTGCATCGGATTCACCCCTCCACTTT.

The rearrangement links TRBV5-8 to TRBJ2-1; TRBD1 agrees at 7 bases. The CDR3 is 13 amino acids. Germline values: CDR1 SGHTS, CDR2 YDEGEE. J lost 8 bases, V lost 1 base, and 3 bases had no gene match. CDR3 protein: CASSLTGVHEQFF. For the CDR3, the DNA is TGTGCCAGCAGCTTGACAGGGGTCCATGAGCAGTTCTTC.

The rearrangement links TRBV5-1 to TRBJ2-2; D possibly corresponds to TRBD1 (6 bases). Trimming took 3 bases from V and 6 from J, leaving 12 bases between them. CDR3 length: 14 residues. CDR1 and CDR2 from the germline V gene are SGHRS and YFSETQ. The CDR3 DNA reads TGCGCCAGCAGCTACTCAACAGGGCCCGGGGAGCTGTTTTTT. Residues: CASSYSTGPGELFF.

This clonotype was observed a few times. J is TRBJ1-1 and V is TRBV7-9; D possibly corresponds to TRBD1 (6 bases). CDR3 length: 15 residues. Trimming left V 1 base short and J 4 bases short, with 13 bases between. The germline V gene has CDR1 SEHNR and CDR2 FQNEAQ (reference sequence). The CDR3 region is CASSLEITGSTEAFF. The CDR3 nucleotides read TGTGCCAGCAGCTTAGAAATAACAGGGAGCACTGAAGCTTTCTTT.